This T cell receptor beta chain is from a study of neurological immune-mediated disorders. Study-level results: Patients with HTLV-1-associated myelopathy showed the most TCR clonal expansion. Those with multiple sclerosis showed the least, falling below healthy controls.

The unsorted libraries were made from 2 million PBMCs kept at -80 C. By 5'RACE with 10-nucleotide random UMIs, the cDNA was made. Over 200 million TCR-beta sequences from 15-18 subjects were obtained in each sequencing run. TCRdb processed the 5' RACE reads anew with MiXCR; each CDR3 protein has one entry. The sample records 15,000 to 20,000 distinct CDR3 sequences, about a quarter being singletons. Germline V gene lookup returns CDR1 DFQATT and CDR2 SNEGSKA (reference sequence). This CDR3 is 15 amino acids long. This clonotype was recorded a few times. The antigen is unknown. V usage is TRBV20-1 and J usage is TRBJ1-4, with 7 bases aligning to TRBD1. The TCR was taken from a man aged 50 to 60 with HTLV-1-associated myelopathy (HAM/TSP). The sample consisted of PBMCs. The CDR3 region is CSCIQGFATNEKLFF. CDR3 DNA sequence: TGCTCGTGTATACAGGGGTTTGCAACTAATGAAAAACTGTTTTTT.